The 27 T cell receptor beta chains listed next were all sequenced from one sample in a study of cytomegalovirus exposure and HLA in healthy donors. The PCR ran on 60 Vbeta and 13 Jbeta primers. Profiled with immunoSEQ multiplex PCR; TCRdb holds only in-frame clones, not every one. The sample has 130,000 or so clones, roughly 80% seen once. Source material: PBMCs. Source of these receptors: a man in his forties in good health and CMV-seronegative.

This chain joins TRBV15 and TRBJ1-5; D gene uncertain. Germline-derived CDR1 and CDR2 are LNHNV and YYDKDF (reference sequence). V gave up 0 bases and J gave up 6 bases, with 21 bases separating them. This CDR3 contains 18 residues. The CDR3 DNA is TGTGCCACCAGCAGAGATCTTTTTTGGCGGTCCCCCTCTCAGCCCCAGCATTTT. Encoded protein: CATSRDLFWRSPSQPQHF.

This clone was seen only once. This chain joins TRBV6-5 and TRBJ1-2; D not certain. The CDR3 has 13 amino acids. Germline CDR1 and CDR2: MNHEY and SVGAGI. The germline V and J ends were trimmed by 2 bases and 8 bases, with 12 bases remaining between them. The CDR3 bases are TGTGCCAGCAGTTACGAGGCGACTGGAGGCTACACCTTC. It codes for CASSYEATGGYTF.

This rearrangement joins TRBV7-8 to TRBJ2-7; 9 bases are shared with TRBD1. Unmatched junction bases numbered 7, after V lost 4 bases and J lost 6 bases. The CDR3 runs 14 residues. Germline loops: CDR1 SGHVS, CDR2 FQNEAQ. The DNA of the CDR3 is TGTGCCAGCAGCTCCCGGGACAGGGTGGGCGAGCAGTACTTC. Encoded protein: CASSSRDRVGEQYF.

The V call is TRBV29-1, the J call TRBJ2-4; D might be TRBD1 (5 bases). Per the germline V gene, CDR1 is SQVTM and CDR2 is ANQGSEA. Deletions cut 4 bases from V and 0 bases from J, with 13 bases between. CDR3 length equals 15 residues. The CDR3 DNA reads TGCAGCGTTGGCGCAGGGTCTCTAGCCAAAAACATTCAGTACTTC. Its protein is CSVGAGSLAKNIQYF. Complete variable domain (other parts from reference TRBV29-1 and TRBJ2-4): SAVISQKPSRDICQRGTSLTIQCQVDSQVTMMFWYRQQPGQSLTLIATANQGSEATYESGFVIDKFPISRPNLTFSTLTVSNMSPEDSSIYLCSVGAGSLAKNIQYFGAGTRLSVL.

The rearrangement joins TRBV10-3 to TRBJ1-4; 12 positions agree with TRBD1. With V trimmed by 3 bases and J by 7 bases, 12 bases remained unmatched. The CDR3 has 18 amino acids. Looked up from germline, CDR1 is ENHRY and CDR2 is SYGVKD. The CDR3 protein is CAISDSRDRGQGIEKLFF. DNA for the CDR3: TGTGCCATCAGTGATTCCAGGGACAGGGGGCAAGGTATTGAAAAACTGTTTTTT.

This clone was found a few times. The chain employs TRBV2 and TRBJ1-5, with D unresolved. CDR3 length: 14 residues. The V gene lost 1 base and the J gene lost 3 bases, with 7 bases spanning the gap. CDR1 is SNHLY and CDR2 is FYNNEI in the germline V gene. The CDR3 bases are TGTGCCAGCAGTGAAGTAACAGTCAATCAGCCCCAGCATTTT. It specifies CASSEVTVNQPQHF.

The chain recombines TRBV5-6 with TRBJ2-7; perhaps TRBD1 as D (6 bases). The CDR3 runs 12 residues. V lost 5 bases to trimming and J lost 6 bases, with 12 bases between them. The germline CDR1 and CDR2 sequences are SGHDT and YYEEEE. The CDR3 nucleotides read TGTGCCAGCAGTCCGGCAGGGGCCGAGCAGTACTTC. It translates to CASSPAGAEQYF.

The CDR3 here is CASSIAGGPSSGNTIYF. CDR3 nucleotide sequence: TGTGCCAGTAGTATAGCGGGGGGTCCTAGCTCTGGAAACACCATATATTTT. The chain employs TRBV19 and TRBJ1-3; TRBD1 is a possible D gene (5 bases). Trimming left V 1 base short and J 0 bases short, with 13 bases between. There are 17 residues in the CDR3. The germline V gene encodes CDR1 LNHDA and CDR2 SQIVND (reference sequence).

The chain links TRBV5-4 to TRBJ2-1; a weak D match, TRBD1 (6 bases). V lost 0 bases and J lost 7, with 14 bases in between. The CDR3 is 15 residues long. Germline-derived CDR1 and CDR2 are SGHNT and YYREEE (reference sequence). The CDR3 protein is CASSLVQGQKNEQFF. The CDR3 DNA reads as TGTGCCAGCAGCTTGGTTCAGGGACAAAAAAATGAGCAGTTCTTC.

The rearrangement links TRBV28 to TRBJ2-5; D is undetermined. Trimming removed 3 bases from V and 2 bases from J, with 13 bases in between. This CDR3 spans 15 amino acids. The germline V gene has CDR1 MDHEN and CDR2 SYDVKM. This chain's CDR3 is CASSFRGGQQETQYF. The CDR3 DNA is TGTGCCAGCAGTTTCCGTGGTGGGCAACAAGAGACCCAGTACTTC.

The chain combines TRBV12-2 with TRBJ2-1; no check of the table's D call, TRBD1, against the DNA was made. TRBV12-2 is flagged as a pseudogene. The CDR3 spans 16 residues. Written as DNA, the CDR3 is TGTGCAAGTCGCTTAGCGGCCCAGGGCTCCTACAATGAGCAGTTCTTC. It specifies CASRLAAQGSYNEQFF.

A word on this clone: An end of the junction differs from the germline gene, which may be a read error. The genes are TRBV5-1 and TRBJ2-7, with 10 bases that match TRBD1. Germline lookup yields CDR1 SGHRS and CDR2 YFSETQ. The CDR3 is made up of 15 amino acids. The CDR3 loop is CASSEGQGLSFEQYF. DNA of the CDR3: TGCGCCAGCAGCGAGGGACAGGGGCTATCCTTCGAGCAGTACTTC.

DNA for the CDR3: TGTGCCAGCAGTTTAGTGGGGGCTAGCTATGGCTACACCTTC. Translation gives CASSLVGASYGYTF. The chain recombines TRBV27 with TRBJ1-2, with D possibly TRBD1 on 6 matching bases. The CDR3 is made up of 14 amino acids. The V end was cut by 2 bases, the J end by 4 bases, with 11 bases between. Germline loops: CDR1 MNHEY, CDR2 SMNVEV (reference sequence).

The chain uses TRBV5-1 and TRBJ1-1; 11 bases are a match to TRBD1. The CDR3 runs 16 residues. CDR1 is SGHRS and CDR2 is YFSETQ in the germline V gene. V lost 3 bases to trimming and J lost 3 bases; unmatched junction nucleotides: 7. CDR3 loop: CASSSGQGAEDTEAFF. The DNA for the CDR3 is TGCGCCAGCAGCTCTGGACAGGGGGCTGAGGACACTGAAGCTTTCTTT.

This clone was detected only a few times. The chain has TRBV30 and TRBJ1-2; the D gene is possibly TRBD1 (5 bases). The CDR3 length is 15 residues. Trimming removed 3 bases from V and 3 bases from J, with 17 bases in between. The germline V gene has CDR1 GTSNPN and CDR2 SVGIG (reference sequence). The CDR3 DNA reads as TGTGCCTGGAGGGATAGGGGTAGGCCTCACTATGGCTACACCTTC. Its translation: CAWRDRGRPHYGYTF. The full variable domain, with the rest looked up from reference TRBV30 and TRBJ1-2, is SQTIHQWPATLVQPVGSPLSLECTVEGTSNPNLYWYRQAAGRGLQLLFYSVGIGQISSEVPQNLSASRPQDRQFILSSKKLLLSDSGFYLCAWRDRGRPHYGYTFGSGTRLTVV.

This sequence joins TRBV11-2 and TRBJ2-2, with TRBD2 matching over 12 bases. CDR1 SGHAT and CDR2 FQNNGV come from the germline V gene. V was clipped by 4 bases and J by 6 bases; unmatched bases: 3. The CDR3 contains 15 residues. CDR3 region: CASSWTSGAAGELFF. CDR3 nucleotide sequence: TGTGCCAGCAGCTGGACTAGCGGGGCCGCCGGGGAGCTGTTTTTT.

This chain links TRBV13 with TRBJ2-2; 7 nucleotides line up with TRBD1. CDR3 length: 19 amino acids. The junction had 23 bases not matched to a gene; V was cut back by 5 bases and J by 8 bases. CDR1 and CDR2 from the germline V gene are PRHDT and FYEKMQ (reference sequence). CDR3 in amino acids: CASSRPYTRTGSATGELFF. CDR3 DNA sequence: TGTGCCAGCAGCCGACCCTATACGAGGACAGGTTCCGCCACTGGGGAGCTGTTTTTT.

The genes are TRBV28 and TRBJ2-3; perhaps TRBD2 as D (5 bases). Germline V gene lookup returns CDR1 MDHEN and CDR2 SYDVKM. The ends were cut back, 3 bases at V and 0 bases at J, with 16 bases in the middle. CDR3 size: 17 residues. The DNA for the CDR3 is TGTGCCAGCAGTTTTGGGCGAGGGTATTCTAGCACAGATACGCAGTATTTT. Its translation: CASSFGRGYSSTDTQYF.

This chain connects TRBV28 to TRBJ1-1; 7 bases align to TRBD1. The CDR3 is 18 residues long. J was trimmed by 0 bases and V by 3 bases; bases with no gene match: 13. Germline-derived CDR1 and CDR2 are MDHEN and SYDVKM. The CDR3 protein is CASSFRTGLNLMNTEAFF. The CDR3 bases are TGTGCCAGCAGTTTCCGGACAGGTCTTAATTTGATGAACACTGAAGCTTTCTTT.

V is TRBV28 and J is TRBJ1-5; tentative D call: TRBD1 (5 bases). From germline, CDR1 is MDHEN and CDR2 SYDVKM. CDR3 length: 15 residues. The V and J ends lost 7 bases and 7 bases respectively, with 20 bases between them. The chain's CDR3 is CASTAPRAGHQPQHF. The DNA of the CDR3 is TGTGCCAGCACCGCGCCCAGGGCCGGTCACCAGCCCCAGCATTTT. Based on the CDR3 plus reference TRBV28 and TRBJ1-5, the full variable domain is DVKVTQSSRYLVKRTGEKVFLECVQDMDHENMFWYRQDPGLGLRLIYFSYDVKMKEKGDIPEGYSVSREKKERFSLILESASTNQTSMYLCASTAPRAGHQPQHFGDGTRLSIL.

The chain employs TRBV7-2 and TRBJ1-5; D is possibly TRBD1 (5 bases). There are 17 residues in the CDR3. The V end lost 4 bases, the J end lost 1 base, and 17 bases lay between the germline ends. Germline CDR1 SGHTA, CDR2 FQGNSA. CDR3 region: CASSSHPGGSSNQPQHF. CDR3 DNA sequence: TGTGCCAGCAGCTCCCATCCGGGGGGGTCGAGCAATCAGCCCCAGCATTTT.

V and J are TRBV4-1 and TRBJ1-6; TRBD1 is a possible D gene (5 bases). Trimming left V 2 bases short and J 9 bases short, with 20 bases between. The CDR3 consists of 17 residues. Per germline, CDR1 MGHRA and CDR2 YSYEKL. The CDR3 DNA is TGCGCCAGCAGCCAATTTAAGGGCCCAGGGTTATCTTCACCCCTCCACTTT. Protein sequence: CASSQFKGPGLSSPLHF.

This chain connects TRBV10-3 to TRBJ1-1, with a tentative D call TRBD1 (5 bases). V was shortened by 5 bases and J by 1 base, with 5 bases between the two germline ends. CDR1 ENHRY and CDR2 SYGVKD come from the germline V gene. This CDR3 is built from 12 residues. The CDR3 DNA follows: TGTGCCATCAGTCAGGGGAACACTGAAGCTTTCTTT. Its protein is CAISQGNTEAFF.

CDR3 loop: CASSEPPGETQYF. The CDR3 nucleotides read TGTGCCAGCTCGGAGCCCCCAGGGGAGACCCAGTACTTC. The rearrangement links TRBV5-6 to TRBJ2-5, with D perhaps TRBD1 (5 bases). This CDR3 comprises 13 residues. Germline V gene sequence: CDR1 SGHDT, CDR2 YYEEEE. The V gene lost 7 bases and the J gene lost 5 bases, with 15 bases spanning the gap. The full variable domain, in which reference TRBV5-6 and TRBJ2-5 provide the parts outside the CDR3, is DAGVTQSPTHLIKTRGQQVTLRCSPKSGHDTVSWYQQALGQGPQFIFQYYEEEERQRGNFPDRFSGHQFPNYSSELNVNALLLGDSALYLCASSEPPGETQYFGPGTRLLVL.

The chain's CDR3 is CASRNDRQGEAFF. Here the CDR3 DNA reads TGTGCCAGCAGAAACGACAGGCAGGGTGAAGCTTTCTTT. The chain has TRBV5-4 and TRBJ1-1, with D perhaps TRBD1 (6 bases). The germline V gene encodes CDR1 SGHNT and CDR2 YYREEE (reference sequence). V was cut by 5 bases and J by 7 bases, with 15 bases left in between. This CDR3 has 13 residues. Supplemented by reference TRBV5-4 and TRBJ1-1, the full variable domain reads ETGVTQSPTHLIKTRGQQVTLRCSSQSGHNTVSWYQQALGQGPQFIFQYYREEENGRGNFPPRFSGLQFPNYSSELNVNALELDDSALYLCASRNDRQGEAFFGQGTRLTVV.

This chain joins TRBV4-2 and TRBJ1-1; D not resolved. CDR1 and CDR2 from the germline V gene are LGHNA and YNFKEQ. The V gene lost 1 base and the J gene lost 3 bases, with 9 bases spanning the gap. This CDR3 spans 14 amino acids. The CDR3 DNA is TGTGCCAGCAGCCAAGTGCAGGCCTACACTGAAGCTTTCTTT. This gives the protein CASSQVQAYTEAFF.

The chain combines TRBV7-7 with TRBJ1-6; D is possibly TRBD1 (5 bases). V was clipped by 1 base and J by 8 bases, with 6 bases between them. This CDR3 is 13 amino acids long. Germline assignment: CDR1 SSHAT and CDR2 FNYEAQ (reference sequence). The CDR3 region has the DNA TGTGCCAGCAGCTTAGAGGGGCATTCACCCCTCCACTTT. Translated: CASSLEGHSPLHF.